The rows below give T cell receptor beta chains drawn from one sample of a study of Graves' ophthalmopathy and Graves' hyperthyroidism. MiXCR, applied by TCRdb to the multiplex PCR reads, yields one record per CDR3 protein. The sample lists about 1.1 million distinct CDR3 sequences, 35% to 40% occurring once. Material: peripheral blood or thyroid tissue (not recorded which). Every receptor here comes from an adult man with Graves' hyperthyroidism. CDR3s include the opening cysteine and the closing phenylalanine or tryptophan.

j_gene: TRBJ2-5; v_gene: TRBV7-9; CDR3aa: CASSPTTSGRRWETQYF
j_gene: TRBJ2-7; v_gene: TRBV29-1; CDR3aa: CSVLGLAGYEQYF
j_gene: TRBJ2-3; v_gene: TRBV24-1; CDR3aa: CATSDFTEPHSTDTQYF
j_gene: TRBJ1-4; v_gene: TRBV10-3; CDR3aa: CAISESKGQGATNEKLFF
j_gene: TRBJ1-4; v_gene: TRBV5-1; CDR3aa: CASSLSGMGEKLFF
j_gene: TRBJ1-6; v_gene: TRBV5-5; CDR3aa: CASSFAPQPYNSPLHF
j_gene: TRBJ1-1; v_gene: TRBV7-9; CDR3aa: CASSLEILKNTEAFF
j_gene: TRBJ1-2; v_gene: TRBV4-1; CDR3aa: CASSQGAEHLSIYTF
j_gene: TRBJ2-7; v_gene: TRBV29-1; CDR3aa: CSLKAGGIYEQYF
j_gene: TRBJ2-7; v_gene: TRBV2; CDR3aa: CASSDGGLAAYEQYF
j_gene: TRBJ1-3; v_gene: TRBV7-9; CDR3aa: CASSNYGGRISGNTIYF
j_gene: TRBJ1-2; v_gene: TRBV5-1; CDR3aa: CASRTEAYGYTF
j_gene: TRBJ2-7; v_gene: TRBV10-2; CDR3aa: CASSDSGLGYEQYF
j_gene: TRBJ2-5; v_gene: TRBV10-3; CDR3aa: CAISVGEGIMETQYF
j_gene: TRBJ2-2; v_gene: TRBV2; CDR3aa: CASSYSAFTGELFF
j_gene: TRBJ2-7; v_gene: TRBV10-3; CDR3aa: CAIAGYGYEQYF
j_gene: TRBJ1-6; v_gene: TRBV12-3/TRBV12-4; CDR3aa: CASSRAGSALALHF
j_gene: TRBJ1-2; v_gene: TRBV19; CDR3aa: CASSPGELSGYTF
j_gene: TRBJ1-6; v_gene: TRBV10-3; CDR3aa: CAIGAMRDSPLHF
j_gene: TRBJ2-7; v_gene: TRBV10-3; CDR3aa: CAMGAGVRYEQYF
j_gene: TRBJ1-2; v_gene: TRBV7-9; CDR3aa: CAASPGGDGYTF
j_gene: TRBJ1-2; v_gene: TRBV15; CDR3aa: CATSRARDTFYGYTF
j_gene: TRBJ2-2; v_gene: TRBV7-2; CDR3aa: CASSPTFWAGELFF
j_gene: TRBJ2-5; v_gene: TRBV6-5; CDR3aa: CASSYPLETQYF
j_gene: TRBJ1-1; v_gene: TRBV7-9; CDR3aa: CASSRWEENTEAFF
j_gene: TRBJ1-2; v_gene: TRBV19; CDR3aa: CASRPGQIFYGYTF
j_gene: TRBJ1-1; v_gene: TRBV7-9; CDR3aa: CASSSTGLNTEAFF
j_gene: TRBJ1-2; v_gene: TRBV28; CDR3aa: CASSFRRAVPNYGYTF
j_gene: TRBJ2-2; v_gene: TRBV9; CDR3aa: CASSAGGGPTGELFF
j_gene: TRBJ2-7; v_gene: TRBV19; CDR3aa: CASSKRDPYEQYF
j_gene: TRBJ2-7; v_gene: TRBV6-2/TRBV6-3; CDR3aa: CASTPGGGRDEQYF
j_gene: TRBJ1-2; v_gene: TRBV5-6; CDR3aa: CASSFEQGTSYTF
j_gene: TRBJ2-6; v_gene: TRBV29-1; CDR3aa: CSVGRGATNVLTF
j_gene: TRBJ1-3; v_gene: TRBV7-2; CDR3aa: CASSSGAGSGNTIYF
j_gene: TRBJ1-5; v_gene: TRBV20-1; CDR3aa: CSASQEGQGNQPQHF
j_gene: TRBJ2-7; v_gene: TRBV7-9; CDR3aa: CASSLEGQGYEQYF
j_gene: TRBJ2-7; v_gene: TRBV5-4; CDR3aa: CASSSRLAGIYEQYF
j_gene: TRBJ1-5; v_gene: TRBV4-3; CDR3aa: CASSQQGGLNQPQHF
j_gene: TRBJ2-5; v_gene: TRBV19; CDR3aa: CASPPGPEAGAQETQYF
j_gene: TRBJ2-7; v_gene: TRBV10-2; CDR3aa: CASSAGLAGFYEQYF